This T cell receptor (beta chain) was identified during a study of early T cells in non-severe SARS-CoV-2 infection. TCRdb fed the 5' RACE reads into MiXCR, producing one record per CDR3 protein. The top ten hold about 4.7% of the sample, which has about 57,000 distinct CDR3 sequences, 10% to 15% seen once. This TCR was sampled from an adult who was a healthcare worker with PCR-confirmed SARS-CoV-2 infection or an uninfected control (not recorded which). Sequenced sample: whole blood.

The DNA for the CDR3 is TGTGCCAGCCTCCTGGGGGGCGAGCAGTACTTC. This gives the protein CASLLGGEQYF. J is TRBJ2-7 and V is TRBV2; a weak D match, TRBD2 (6 bases). CDR1 SNHLY and CDR2 FYNNEI come from the germline V gene. CDR3 length: 11 residues. V lost 8 bases, J lost 6 bases, and 11 bases lay in between.